The 16 T cell receptor beta chains below come from one sample, sequenced in a study of blood T cell repertoires in COVID-19. TCRdb's table, derived via immunoSEQ multiplex PCR, lists solely in-frame clones and lacks some. The sample gives 430,000 or so clones, roughly 90% of which show up once; approximately 1.8% is in the top ten. Source material: PBMCs or T cells enriched from blood (not recorded which). The source is a woman aged 40 to 55 who had recovered from COVID-19.

The rearrangement joins TRBV7-9 to TRBJ1-1; tentative D call: TRBD1 (5 bases). V gave up 1 base and J gave up 11 bases, with 17 bases separating them. This CDR3 is built from 14 residues. CDR1 is SEHNR and CDR2 is FQNEAQ in the germline V gene (reference sequence). CDR3 loop: CASSLGWGRPEAFF. As DNA, the CDR3 is TGTGCCAGCAGCTTAGGGTGGGGCAGGCCAGAGGCTTTCTTT.

This rearrangement joins TRBV6-5 to TRBJ2-7; a weak D match, TRBD1 (5 bases). CDR1 is MNHEY and CDR2 is SVGAGI in the germline V gene. The CDR3 has 14 residues. V was shortened by 4 bases and J by 4 bases, with 14 bases between the two germline ends. CDR3 nucleotides: TGTGCCAGCAGTTCACCGGCAACAGGTTACGAGCAGTACTTC. It translates to CASSSPATGYEQYF.

This clone was detected only once. This sequence joins TRBV5-4 and TRBJ1-2; D not certain. Germline CDR1 SGHNT, CDR2 YYREEE (reference sequence). V was clipped by 7 bases and J by 6 bases, with 34 bases between them. CDR3 length: 19 residues. Here the CDR3 reads CASSILIALDAGGSHGYTF. CDR3 nucleotide sequence: TGTGCCAGCTCCATTTTAATTGCCCTAGATGCGGGCGGGAGTCATGGCTACACCTTC.

The rearrangement uses TRBV14 and TRBJ2-7; 12 bases are a match to TRBD2. CDR3 length equals 13 residues. Germline V gene data show CDR1 as SGHDN and CDR2 as FVKESK. The V segment lost 8 bases and the J segment 3 bases; nucleotides outside the gene matches: 2. The chain's CDR3 is CASGGLAGYEQYF. CDR3 coding DNA: TGTGCCAGCGGGGGACTAGCGGGCTACGAGCAGTACTTC. Complete variable domain (other parts from reference TRBV14 and TRBJ2-7): EAGVTQFPSHSVIEKGQTVTLRCDPISGHDNLYWYRRVMGKEIKFLLHFVKESKQDESGMPNNRFLAERTGGTYSTLKVQPAELEDSGVYFCASGGLAGYEQYFGPGTRLTVT.

The chain has TRBV6-5 and TRBJ1-2; 7 nucleotides line up with TRBD1. With V trimmed by 3 bases and J by 6 bases, 1 base remained unmatched. This CDR3 region has 12 residues. Germline-derived CDR1 and CDR2 are MNHEY and SVGAGI. The CDR3 loop reads CASSYTGDGYTF. DNA of the CDR3: TGTGCCAGCAGTTATACAGGGGATGGCTACACCTTC.

V and J are TRBV9 and TRBJ2-7; the match to TRBD2 covers 8 bases. This CDR3 region has 15 residues. Per germline, CDR1 SGDLS and CDR2 YYNGEE. V was pared by 0 bases and J by 4 bases, with 6 bases of the junction left unmatched. This chain's CDR3 is CASSVAGGLGYEQYF. In nucleotides, the CDR3 is TGTGCCAGCAGCGTAGCGGGAGGGTTGGGGTACGAGCAGTACTTC.

The count of this clone is one. The CDR3 sequence: CASSLMIAGGIEQFF. The CDR3 nucleotides are TGTGCCAGCAGCTTAATGATAGCGGGAGGGATTGAGCAGTTCTTC. The genes are TRBV7-9 and TRBJ2-1; 11 bases line up with TRBD2. Germline assignment: CDR1 SEHNR and CDR2 FQNEAQ (reference sequence). The ends lost 2 bases at V and 9 bases at J; junction bases unmatched: 6. This CDR3 spans 15 amino acids.

The chain carries TRBV2 and TRBJ2-7; 10 bases align to TRBD1. V was clipped by 7 bases and J by 4 bases; unmatched bases: 4. The CDR3 runs to 13 residues. Germline loops: CDR1 SNHLY, CDR2 FYNNEI. The CDR3 is CASNDRGLYEQYF. In DNA form, the CDR3 reads TGTGCCAGCAATGACAGGGGGCTTTACGAGCAGTACTTC.

V is TRBV7-8 and J is TRBJ1-5; the match to TRBD1 covers 8 bases. Germline CDR1 SGHVS, CDR2 FQNEAQ. The CDR3 covers 16 residues. With V trimmed by 4 bases and J by 7 bases, 12 bases remained unmatched. The CDR3 nucleotides read TGTGCCAGCAGCTCCGGCGGACAGGGAGTGAGACAGCCCCAGCATTTT. Protein: CASSSGGQGVRQPQHF.

The J gene is TRBJ2-7, the V gene TRBV12-3 or TRBV12-4; 7 bases match TRBD2. V lost 3 bases and J lost 1; bases outside the gene matches: 0. There are 13 residues in the CDR3. The CDR3 nucleotides read TGTGCCAGCAGTTTGGGGGGGTCCTACGAGCAGTACTTC. This sequence encodes CASSLGGSYEQYF.

V and J are TRBV5-1 and TRBJ2-1; TRBD1 matches at 8 bases. Trimming cost V 4 bases and J 0 bases; bases outside gene matches: 12. CDR1 and CDR2 from the germline V gene are SGHRS and YFSETQ. The CDR3 spans 18 residues. CDR3: CASSGKTGDPSSYNEQFF. The DNA for the CDR3 is TGCGCCAGCAGCGGCAAGACAGGGGACCCGAGCTCCTACAATGAGCAGTTCTTC.

This clone was counted only a few times. V is TRBV19 and J is TRBJ2-1, with D perhaps TRBD2 (5 bases). The CDR3 sequence is 18 residues long. With 2 bases removed from V and 0 bases from J, the gap between germline ends came to 17 bases. Germline CDR1 and CDR2: LNHDA and SQIVND (reference sequence). The DNA for the CDR3 is TGTGCCAGTAGTATATCCCCCTATGGACTTTCCTCCTACAATGAGCAGTTCTTC. Translating gives CASSISPYGLSSYNEQFF.

The V call is TRBV16, the J call TRBJ2-7; D is undetermined. Germline CDR1 KGHSY, CDR2 FQNENV. The V end lost 0 bases, the J end lost 3 bases, and 15 bases lay between the germline ends. The length of the CDR3 is 16 residues. The CDR3 here is CASSQSSGLIHYEQYF. The DNA for the CDR3 is TGTGCCAGCAGCCAATCGTCCGGTCTTATCCACTACGAGCAGTACTTC.

The chain employs TRBV3-1 (or the pseudogene TRBV3-2) and TRBJ2-5, with D perhaps TRBD2 (5 bases). The CDR3 runs to 13 residues. Germline CDR1 and CDR2: LGHDT and YNNKEL (reference sequence). V was trimmed by 1 base and J by 3 bases, leaving 6 bases between them. The CDR3 sequence is CASSQGLKETQYF. The CDR3 nucleotides are TGTGCCAGCAGCCAAGGACTAAAAGAGACCCAGTACTTC.

The CDR3 reads CASRLSGQGNSPLHF. DNA for the CDR3: TGTGCCAGCAGGTTATCGGGACAGGGTAATTCACCCCTCCACTTT. The V and J genes are TRBV6-5 and TRBJ1-6, with 9 positions matching TRBD1. The CDR3 loop spans 15 amino acids. From germline, CDR1 is MNHEY and CDR2 SVGAGI. V lost 6 bases, J lost 6 bases, and 6 bases stayed unmatched.

This clone has only a few counts. The chain employs TRBV5-6 and TRBJ1-2; D uncertain. The length of the CDR3 is 13 residues. Trimming took 0 bases from V and 8 from J, leaving 11 bases between them. Germline CDR1 reads SGHDT; CDR2 reads YYEEEE. CDR3 bases: TGTGCCAGCAGCTTGGGTCAGGAGGGCGGCTACACCTTC. Translation gives CASSLGQEGGYTF.